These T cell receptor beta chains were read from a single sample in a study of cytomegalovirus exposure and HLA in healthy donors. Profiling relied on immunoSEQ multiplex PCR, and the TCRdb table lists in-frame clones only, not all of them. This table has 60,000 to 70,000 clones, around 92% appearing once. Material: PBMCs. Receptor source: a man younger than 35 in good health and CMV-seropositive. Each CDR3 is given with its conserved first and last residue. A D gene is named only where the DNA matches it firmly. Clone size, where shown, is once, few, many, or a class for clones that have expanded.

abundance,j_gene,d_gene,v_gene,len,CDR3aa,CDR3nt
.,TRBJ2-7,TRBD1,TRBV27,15,CASTNLGTGGYEQYF,TGTGCCAGCACAAACCTAGGGACAGGGGGCTACGAGCAGTACTTC
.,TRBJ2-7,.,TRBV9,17,CASSVDDRFRSSYEQYF,TGTGCCAGCAGCGTAGATGACAGATTTAGGAGCTCCTACGAGCAGTACTTC
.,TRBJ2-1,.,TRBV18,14,CASSNLQGLNEQFF,TGTGCCAGCTCAAATTTACAGGGCCTCAATGAGCAGTTCTTC
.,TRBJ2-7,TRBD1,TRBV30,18,CAWSSLHLRGTGGHEQYF,TGTGCCTGGAGTTCCCTCCACTTGAGGGGGACAGGGGGCCACGAGCAGTACTTC
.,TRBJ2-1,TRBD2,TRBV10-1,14,CASSVGSGFNEQFF,TGCGCCAGCAGTGTTGGTAGCGGGTTCAATGAGCAGTTCTTC
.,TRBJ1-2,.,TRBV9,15,CASSEADRPNYGYTF,TGTGCCAGCAGCGAAGCGGATCGCCCTAACTATGGCTACACCTTC
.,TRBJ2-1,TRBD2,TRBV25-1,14,CASSGLTSGSLLFF,TGTGCCAGCAGTGGACTGACTAGCGGGAGTCTTTTGTTCTTC
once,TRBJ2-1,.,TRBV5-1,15,CASSLGQRSYNEQFF,TGCGCCAGCAGCTTGGGGCAGCGATCCTACAATGAGCAGTTCTTC
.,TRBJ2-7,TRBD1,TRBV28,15,CASSLAQGATYEQYF,TGTGCCAGCAGTCTTGCACAGGGGGCGACCTACGAGCAGTACTTC
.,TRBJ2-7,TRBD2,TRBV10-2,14,CASSESGLAAEQYF,TGCGCCAGCAGTGAGTCGGGACTAGCTGCCGAGCAGTACTTC
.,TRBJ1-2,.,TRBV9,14,CASSVSGENYGYTF,TGTGCCAGCAGCGTATCCGGGGAAAACTATGGCTACACCTTC
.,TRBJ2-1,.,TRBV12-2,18,CASRSSTGTVTSYNEQFF,TGTGCAAGTCGCTCATCGACCGGGACAGTTACCTCCTACAATGAGCAGTTCTTC
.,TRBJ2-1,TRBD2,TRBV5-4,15,CASSLKGTSGTEQFF,TGTGCCAGCAGCTTGAAAGGGACTAGCGGGACAGAGCAGTTCTTC
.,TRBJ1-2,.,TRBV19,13,CASRPQGSYGYTF,TGTGCCAGTAGGCCACAGGGATCCTATGGCTACACCTTC
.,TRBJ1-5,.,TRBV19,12,CASSGGNQPQHF,TGTGCCAGTAGCGGGGGGAACCAGCCCCAGCATTTT
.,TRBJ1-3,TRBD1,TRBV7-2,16,CASSFPTGFRSTTIYF,TGTGCCAGCAGCTTCCCGACAGGGTTCCGCTCCACCACCATATATTTT
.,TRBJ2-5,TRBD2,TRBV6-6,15,CASSPTSGSGETQYF,TGTGCCAGCAGCCCGACTAGCGGGAGCGGGGAGACCCAGTACTTC
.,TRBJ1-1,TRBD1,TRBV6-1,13,CASSSGQGSQAFF,TGTGCCAGCAGTTCGGGACAGGGGTCTCAAGCTTTCTTT